These 17 T cell receptor beta chains were all obtained from the same sample, sequenced in a study of cytomegalovirus exposure and HLA in healthy donors. The PCR was carried out with 60 Vbeta primers and 13 Jbeta primers. Only in-frame clones appear in the TCRdb table, and some are missing; sequencing was by immunoSEQ multiplex PCR. The table gives 50,000 or so clones; the top ten clones make up 25% to 30% of it. The sequenced sample was PBMCs. The receptor set was obtained from a man between 35 and 55 years old in good health and CMV-seropositive.

This chain joins TRBV28 and TRBJ2-1; no firm D call. CDR3 size: 14 residues. Trimming shortened V by 6 bases and J by 6 bases, and 15 bases separated the two germline ends. Germline V gene sequence: CDR1 MDHEN, CDR2 SYDVKM. This CDR3 reads CASSPARSPNEQFF. The CDR3 bases are TGTGCCAGCAGCCCCGCGAGGAGCCCCAATGAGCAGTTCTTC.

The chain couples TRBV5-1 to TRBJ2-3, with D possibly TRBD2 on 6 matching bases. In germline, CDR1 is SGHRS, CDR2 YFSETQ. The CDR3 covers 16 residues. V was clipped by 1 base and J by 0 bases, with 12 bases between them. The chain's CDR3 is CASSLSSVDSTDTQYF. The CDR3 coding sequence is TGCGCCAGCAGCTTGTCTAGCGTAGATAGCACAGATACGCAGTATTTT.

V gene TRBV7-8 combines with J gene TRBJ2-7, with D unclear. The germline V gene encodes CDR1 SGHVS and CDR2 FQNEAQ. CDR3 length equals 12 residues. Trimming cost V 4 bases and J 7 bases, with 11 bases left between them. This CDR3 is CASSSPMREQYF. CDR3 coding DNA: TGTGCCAGCAGCTCCCCCATGAGGGAGCAGTACTTC.

The chain links TRBV5-5 to TRBJ1-1, with a possible D match to TRBD1 (5 bases). The germline gives CDR1 SGHKS, CDR2 YYEKEE (reference sequence). Trimming pared 4 bases from V and 4 bases from J, leaving 8 bases between. The CDR3 is 12 amino acids. Written as DNA, the CDR3 is TGTGCCAGCAGCATGCAGGGCACTGAAGCTTTCTTT. Its protein is CASSMQGTEAFF.

This rearrangement joins TRBV7-2 to TRBJ2-5; 7 nucleotides line up with TRBD2. Germline CDR1 is SGHTA and CDR2 is FQGNSA. The CDR3 runs 15 residues. V was clipped by 3 bases and J by 2 bases; unmatched bases: 6. The CDR3 loop reads CASSFMTSRQETQYF. The CDR3 DNA is TGTGCCAGCAGCTTCATGACTAGCCGGCAAGAGACCCAGTACTTC.

This chain links TRBV9 with TRBJ1-1, with 10 bases that match TRBD1. Germline CDR1 is SGDLS and CDR2 is YYNGEE. J was trimmed by 1 base and V by 4 bases; bases with no gene match: 1. The CDR3 runs 14 residues. The CDR3 nucleotides read TGTGCCAGCAGCAGGGACAGGGGGAACACTGAAGCTTTCTTT. Translation gives CASSRDRGNTEAFF.

The rearrangement joins TRBV2 to TRBJ1-4; D remains unclear. V gave up 6 bases and J gave up 4 bases, with 3 bases separating them. The CDR3 spans 11 residues. From germline, CDR1 is SNHLY and CDR2 FYNNEI. The CDR3 DNA follows: TGTGCCAGCAGCTATAATGAAAAACTGTTTTTT. Translating gives CASSYNEKLFF.

The chain has TRBV9 and TRBJ2-1; TRBD1 might be the D (6 bases). CDR1 and CDR2 from the germline V gene are SGDLS and YYNGEE. V lost 3 bases and J 8 bases, leaving 9 bases between the germline ends. There are 12 residues in the CDR3. The CDR3, as DNA: TGTGCCAGCAGCGAGACAGGACATGAGCAGTTCTTC. Its translation: CASSETGHEQFF.

The chain uses TRBV9 and TRBJ1-2; D is ambiguous. V gave up 4 bases and J gave up 4 bases, with 14 bases separating them. Looked up from germline, CDR1 is SGDLS and CDR2 is YYNGEE. This CDR3 spans 14 amino acids. The CDR3 nucleotides read TGTGCCAGCAGCAGGTCCGGAGGAACCTATGGCTACACCTTC. Amino acid sequence: CASSRSGGTYGYTF.

The genes are TRBV27 and TRBJ1-1, with 11 bases lining up with TRBD1. CDR3 length: 15 residues. Germline V gives CDR1 MNHEY, CDR2 SMNVEV (reference sequence). With 6 bases clipped from V and 4 bases from J, the junction kept 7 bases outside the gene matches. The CDR3: CASSPLGQGATEAFF. CDR3 sequence (DNA): TGTGCCAGCAGCCCTCTCGGACAGGGGGCCACTGAAGCTTTCTTT.

The rearrangement links TRBV13 to TRBJ1-1, with a possible D match to TRBD1 (5 bases). The CDR3 extends over 14 amino acids. The V end was cut by 0 bases, the J end by 5 bases, with 10 bases between. CDR1 and CDR2 from the germline V gene are PRHDT and FYEKMQ (reference sequence). Here the CDR3 reads CASSLGRGSTEAFF. CDR3 in DNA: TGTGCCAGCAGCTTAGGCCGGGGGAGTACTGAAGCTTTCTTT.

The chain carries TRBV4-2 and TRBJ1-2; a possible D gene is TRBD1 (6 bases). Between the trimmed V and J ends, which lost 1 base and 3 bases, there was a span of 12 bases. The CDR3 has 15 residues. The V gene's germline CDR1 is LGHNA and CDR2 YNFKEQ. This chain's CDR3 is CASSQAQGVDYGYTF. CDR3 DNA: TGTGCCAGCAGCCAAGCACAGGGTGTGGACTATGGCTACACCTTC.

The J gene is TRBJ2-1, the V gene TRBV28; D might be TRBD2 (6 bases). Per the germline V gene, CDR1 is MDHEN and CDR2 is SYDVKM. The CDR3 runs to 18 residues. The V and J ends lost 7 bases and 2 bases respectively, with 24 bases between them. CDR3 DNA sequence: TGTGCCAGCAACCCTGAGGACTGGAGGAGGGACCCCTACAATGAGCAGTTCTTC. It codes for CASNPEDWRRDPYNEQFF.

V gene TRBV5-6 combines with J gene TRBJ2-7; weak D call: TRBD1 (5 bases). Germline CDR1 SGHDT, CDR2 YYEEEE. Between the trimmed V and J ends, which lost 1 base and 4 bases, there was a span of 15 bases. The CDR3 is made up of 15 amino acids. Written as DNA, the CDR3 is TGTGCCAGCAGCTTGAAGCCCCAGGGCGCGTACGAGCAGTACTTC. Encoded protein: CASSLKPQGAYEQYF.

DNA for the CDR3: TGTGCCACCCGAGGGACTAGCGGGAGCTCCTACGAGCAGTACTTC. This encodes CATRGTSGSSYEQYF. The chain recombines TRBV27 with TRBJ2-7; 14 bases are shared with TRBD2. CDR1 is MNHEY, CDR2 SMNVEV, per germline (reference sequence). The junction had 5 bases not matched to a gene; V was cut back by 10 bases and J by 0 bases. CDR3 length: 15 residues.

This chain connects TRBV9 to TRBJ1-1; maybe TRBD1 (5 bases). V was clipped by 0 bases and J by 4 bases, with 10 bases between them. The V gene's germline CDR1 is SGDLS and CDR2 YYNGEE. This CDR3 spans 14 amino acids. The CDR3 loop reads CASSVDGGSTEAFF. The CDR3 DNA is TGTGCCAGCAGCGTAGATGGGGGGAGCACTGAAGCTTTCTTT.

The rearrangement uses TRBV6-1 and TRBJ1-1; 7 bases line up with TRBD1. The CDR3 spans 13 residues. Trimming took 5 bases from V and 5 from J; bases not matched to a gene: 5. Germline V CDR1 and CDR2: MNHNS, SASEGT. CDR3 amino acids: CASSTLRGTEAFF. In DNA form, the CDR3 reads TGTGCCAGCAGTACCCTCAGGGGGACTGAAGCTTTCTTT.